This passage covers 18 T cell receptor beta chains from one sample sequenced in a study of blood T cell repertoires in COVID-19. Measured with immunoSEQ multiplex PCR; TCRdb has only the in-frame clones, and not every one. The data show approximately 280,000 clones, 75% to 90% seen once. The sequenced material came from peripheral blood. The origin of the receptors is a man aged 35-49 years with acute or convalescent COVID-19.

This chain connects TRBV6-5 to TRBJ2-7; 11 bases fit TRBD2. The CDR3 is 16 residues long. Looked up from germline, CDR1 is MNHEY and CDR2 is SVGAGI. The junction had 3 bases not matched to a gene; V was cut back by 0 bases and J by 2 bases. The CDR3 bases are TGTGCCAGCAGTTACTCGGCTAGCGGGGGGACCTACGAGCAGTACTTC. Residues: CASSYSASGGTYEQYF.

This CDR3 is CAISIGTGRINEQFF. In DNA form, the CDR3 reads TGTGCCATCAGTATCGGGACAGGGAGGATCAATGAGCAGTTCTTC. The genes are TRBV10-3 and TRBJ2-1, with TRBD1 matching 9 bases. Germline values: CDR1 ENHRY, CDR2 SYGVKD. The V and J ends lost 5 bases and 6 bases, in that order; junction bases with no gene match: 8. The CDR3 loop spans 15 amino acids.

The chain couples TRBV5-1 to TRBJ2-3; 8 positions agree with TRBD1. Germline trimming cut 4 bases from V and 2 bases from J; bases unmatched to any gene: 15. Germline loops: CDR1 SGHRS, CDR2 YFSETQ. The CDR3 consists of 18 residues. As DNA, the CDR3 is TGCGCCAGCAGCCCTCTTGGGCCGACAGGGGCGGTCACAGATACGCAGTATTTT. This translates into CASSPLGPTGAVTDTQYF. The full variable domain, rest sourced from reference TRBV5-1 and TRBJ2-3, is KAGVTQTPRYLIKTRGQQVTLSCSPISGHRSVSWYQQTPGQGLQFLFEYFSETQRNKGNFPGRFSGRQFSNSRSEMNVSTLELGDSALYLCASSPLGPTGAVTDTQYFGPGTRLTVL.

V and J are TRBV30 and TRBJ2-2; D is possibly TRBD1 (6 bases). The V end was cut by 3 bases, the J end by 4 bases, with 21 bases between. The CDR3 loop spans 17 amino acids. Germline-derived CDR1 and CDR2 are GTSNPN and SVGIG (reference sequence). Written as DNA, the CDR3 is TGTGCCTGGAGGGGGGACAACCCAACCGGGCCCACCGGGGAGCTGTTTTTT. Its translation: CAWRGDNPTGPTGELFF.

The chain has TRBV12-5 and TRBJ1-5; D is perhaps TRBD1 (5 bases). Deletions cut 0 bases from V and 7 bases from J, with 16 bases between. Germline assignment: CDR1 LGHNT and CDR2 FRNRAP. There are 16 residues in the CDR3. The CDR3 protein is CASGLVLAGKGQPQHF. The CDR3 nucleotides read TGTGCTAGTGGTTTGGTACTGGCAGGGAAGGGCCAGCCCCAGCATTTT. The full variable domain, its missing parts supplied by reference TRBV12-5 and TRBJ1-5, is DARVTQTPRHKVTEMGQEVTMRCQPILGHNTVFWYRQTMMQGLELLAYFRNRAPLDDSGMPKDRFSAEMPDATLATLKIQPSEPRDSAVYFCASGLVLAGKGQPQHFGDGTRLSIL.

The chain's CDR3 is CASTEPGQRNSNQPQHF. In DNA, the CDR3 is TGCGCCAGCACCGAACCGGGACAGAGGAATAGCAATCAGCCCCAGCATTTT. The chain employs TRBV10-1 and TRBJ1-5, with 7 bases fitting TRBD1. Germline V gene sequence: CDR1 WNHNN, CDR2 SYGVQD (reference sequence). The CDR3 totals 17 residues. Trimming removed 7 bases from V and 0 bases from J; junction bases left unmatched: 12.

There are a few counts of this clone. The rearrangement uses TRBV5-4 and TRBJ1-4, with TRBD1 matching over 7 bases. V lost 4 bases to trimming and J lost 4 bases; unmatched junction nucleotides: 4. Germline loops: CDR1 SGHNT, CDR2 YYREEE (reference sequence). The CDR3 sequence is 14 residues long. This chain's CDR3 is CASSRGGVNEKLFF. CDR3 bases: TGTGCCAGCAGCCGAGGGGGCGTTAATGAAAAACTGTTTTTT.

The V and J genes are TRBV18 and TRBJ1-1; maybe TRBD1 (6 bases). CDR1 is KGHSH, CDR2 LQKENI, per germline. Trimming took 2 bases from V and 3 from J, leaving 10 bases between them. The CDR3 totals 14 residues. CDR3 DNA sequence: TGTGCCAGCTCACCAGGGGGCGAAGACACTGAAGCTTTCTTT. It is translated as CASSPGGEDTEAFF. Full variable domain (outside the CDR3, taken from reference TRBV18 and TRBJ1-1): NAGVMQNPRHLVRRRGQEARLRCSPMKGHSHVYWYRQLPEEGLKFMVYLQKENIIDESGMPKERFSAEFPKEGPSILRIQQVVRGDSAAYFCASSPGGEDTEAFFGQGTRLTVV.

The J gene is TRBJ1-3, the V gene TRBV10-3, with D possibly TRBD1 on 6 matching bases. V was pared by 4 bases and J by 0 bases, with 13 bases between. The germline V gene encodes CDR1 ENHRY and CDR2 SYGVKD. The length of the CDR3 is 16 residues. CDR3: CAISARTASSGNTIYF. CDR3 nucleotide sequence: TGTGCCATCAGTGCTCGGACAGCGAGCTCTGGAAACACCATATATTTT.

V gene TRBV5-6 combines with J gene TRBJ1-2, with D possibly being TRBD1 (5 bases). The V gene lost 3 bases and the J gene lost 8 bases, with 14 bases spanning the gap. The CDR3 runs to 13 residues. CDR1 SGHDT and CDR2 YYEEEE come from the germline V gene. The CDR3 DNA sequence: TGTGCCAGCAGCTGGGGCCGTCGGGAGGGCTACACCTTC. Translating it yields CASSWGRREGYTF.

The chain recombines TRBV5-4 with TRBJ2-3, with TRBD1 matching over 9 bases. The V segment lost 4 bases and the J segment 5 bases; nucleotides outside the gene matches: 11. The CDR3 is 16 residues long. In germline, CDR1 is SGHNT, CDR2 YYREEE (reference sequence). As DNA, the CDR3 is TGTGCCAGCAGCCCCCAATGGACAGGGGAGATAGATACGCAGTATTTT. As protein: CASSPQWTGEIDTQYF.

V gene TRBV7-2 combines with J gene TRBJ1-6; 7 bases map to TRBD1. After removal of 2 bases from V and 6 bases from J, the junction contained 7 bases not matched to a gene. The CDR3 is 16 amino acids. Germline lookup yields CDR1 SGHTA and CDR2 FQGNSA. This chain's CDR3 is CASSLYGGQFNSPLHF. DNA of the CDR3: TGTGCCAGCAGCTTATATGGGGGACAGTTTAATTCACCCCTCCACTTT.

This rearrangement joins TRBV5-1 to TRBJ2-7, with D possibly TRBD1 on 5 matching bases. Trimming stripped 1 base from V and 5 bases from J, with 13 bases between. The CDR3 spans 14 residues. The germline V gene has CDR1 SGHRS and CDR2 YFSETQ. The CDR3 loop is CASSLTQGMNEQYF. The DNA of the CDR3 is TGCGCCAGCAGCTTGACCCAGGGAATGAACGAGCAGTACTTC.

This clone was found once. V and J are TRBV5-4 and TRBJ1-2; D gene uncertain. CDR3 length: 16 residues. With 3 bases removed from V and 4 bases from J, the gap between germline ends came to 19 bases. Germline V gene sequence: CDR1 SGHNT, CDR2 YYREEE (reference sequence). The CDR3: CASSSLTPGSSYGYTF. The DNA of the CDR3 is TGTGCCAGCAGCTCTCTCACCCCCGGTTCGAGCTATGGCTACACCTTC. The full variable domain, rest sourced from reference TRBV5-4 and TRBJ1-2, is ETGVTQSPTHLIKTRGQQVTLRCSSQSGHNTVSWYQQALGQGPQFIFQYYREEENGRGNFPPRFSGLQFPNYSSELNVNALELDDSALYLCASSSLTPGSSYGYTFGSGTRLTVV.

The V and J genes are TRBV5-1 and TRBJ1-1; D may be TRBD1 (6 bases). CDR1 and CDR2 (germline): SGHRS, YFSETQ. Trimming left V 0 bases short and J 1 base short, with 10 bases between. The CDR3 is 15 residues long. DNA for the CDR3: TGCGCCAGCAGCTTGGATTTACAGGGGAACACTGAAGCTTTCTTT. Encoded protein: CASSLDLQGNTEAFF.

The chain employs TRBV5-1 and TRBJ2-7; a weak D match, TRBD1 (7 bases). The CDR3 loop spans 15 amino acids. Trimming pared 1 base from V and 4 bases from J, leaving 15 bases between. In germline, CDR1 is SGHRS, CDR2 YFSETQ. The CDR3 DNA sequence: TGCGCCAGCAGCTTGAGACAGGGAGGATGGTACGAGCAGTACTTC. Protein sequence: CASSLRQGGWYEQYF.

The chain joins TRBV5-1 to TRBJ1-2; D is unresolved. Germline-derived CDR1 and CDR2 are SGHRS and YFSETQ. The CDR3 has 13 amino acids. V lost 0 bases, J lost 3 bases, and 6 bases lay in between. The CDR3 DNA reads TGCGCCAGCAGCTTGGGGGAGGACTATGGCTACACCTTC. Protein: CASSLGEDYGYTF.

The CDR3 nucleotides read TGTGCCAGCAGTGATCGTGCAGGGTATAATTCACCCCTCCACTTT. Translating it yields CASSDRAGYNSPLHF. The rearrangement links TRBV6-1 to TRBJ1-6; D perhaps matches TRBD1 (5 bases). CDR3 length: 15 amino acids. From germline, CDR1 is MNHNS and CDR2 SASEGT. V gave up 3 bases and J gave up 4 bases, with 10 bases separating them.